Following are 4 T cell receptor beta chains from one sample sequenced in a study of blood T cell repertoires in COVID-19. Measured with immunoSEQ multiplex PCR; TCRdb has only the in-frame clones, and not every one. The repertoire has roughly 100,000 clones, about 75% of them found once; the top ten carry approximately 20%. Sample: peripheral blood. Receptors originate from a woman in her seventies with acute or convalescent COVID-19.

The CDR3 sequence: CASRLYTEAFF. CDR3 coding DNA: TGTGCCAGCAGACTTTACACTGAAGCTTTCTTT. The V call is TRBV7-6, the J call TRBJ1-1; D gene uncertain. There are 11 residues in the CDR3. Trimming removed 6 bases from V and 3 bases from J, with 5 bases in between. Germline V lookup: CDR1 SGHVS, CDR2 FNYEAQ. Full variable domain (outside the CDR3, taken from reference TRBV7-6 and TRBJ1-1): GAGVSQSPRYKVTKRGQDVALRCDPISGHVSLYWYRQALGQGPEFLTYFNYEAQQDKSGLPNDRFSAERPEGSISTLTIQRTEQRDSAMYRCASRLYTEAFFGQGTRLTVV.

A single count supports this clone. The chain is built from TRBV27 and TRBJ2-5, with D unresolved. Trimming stripped 0 bases from V and 5 bases from J, with 7 bases between. Germline V gene lookup returns CDR1 MNHEY and CDR2 SMNVEV (reference sequence). The CDR3 has 13 amino acids. CDR3 DNA sequence: TGTGCCAGCAGTTTATCCGCCTACGAGACCCAGTACTTC. Its translation: CASSLSAYETQYF.

V usage is TRBV7-9 and J usage is TRBJ2-1, with TRBD2 matching over 7 bases. Germline trimming cut 3 bases from V and 15 bases from J; bases unmatched to any gene: 11. CDR1 is SEHNR, CDR2 FQNEAQ, per germline (reference sequence). CDR3 length equals 13 residues. The CDR3: CASSLGRDYAVFF. The DNA for the CDR3 is TGTGCCAGCAGCTTGGGCCGGGACTATGCCGTGTTCTTC. Complete variable domain (other parts from reference TRBV7-9 and TRBJ2-1): DTGVSQNPRHKITKRGQNVTFRCDPISEHNRLYWYRQTLGQGPEFLTYFQNEAQLEKSRLLSDRFSAERPKGSFSTLEIQRTEQGDSAMYLCASSLGRDYAVFFGPGTRLTVL.

The chain is built from TRBV27 and TRBJ1-6; D is perhaps TRBD1 (5 bases). The CDR3 runs 17 residues. Germline lookup yields CDR1 MNHEY and CDR2 SMNVEV (reference sequence). Trimming stripped 3 bases from V and 3 bases from J, with 15 bases between. Here the CDR3 DNA reads TGTGCCAGCAGTTTTCAGCCCCCCGACAGCTATAATTCACCCCTCCACTTT. Translating gives CASSFQPPDSYNSPLHF.